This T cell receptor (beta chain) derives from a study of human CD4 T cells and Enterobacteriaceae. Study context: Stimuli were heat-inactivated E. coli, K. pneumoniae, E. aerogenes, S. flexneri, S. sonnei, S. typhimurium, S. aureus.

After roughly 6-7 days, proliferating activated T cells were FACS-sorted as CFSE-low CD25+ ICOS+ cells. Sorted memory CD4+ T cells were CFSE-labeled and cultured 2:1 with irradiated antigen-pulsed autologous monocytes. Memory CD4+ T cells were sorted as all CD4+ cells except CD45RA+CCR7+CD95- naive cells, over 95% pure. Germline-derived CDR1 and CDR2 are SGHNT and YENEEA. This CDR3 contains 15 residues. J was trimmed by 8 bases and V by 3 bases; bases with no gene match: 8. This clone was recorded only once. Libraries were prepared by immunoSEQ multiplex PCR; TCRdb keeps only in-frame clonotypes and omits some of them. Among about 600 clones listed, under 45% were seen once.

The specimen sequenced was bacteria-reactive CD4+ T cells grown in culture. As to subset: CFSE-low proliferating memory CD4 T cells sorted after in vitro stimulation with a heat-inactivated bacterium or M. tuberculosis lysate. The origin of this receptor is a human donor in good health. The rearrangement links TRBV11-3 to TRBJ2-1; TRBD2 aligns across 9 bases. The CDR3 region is CASSFLSGGKDEQFF. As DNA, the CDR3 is TGTGCCAGCAGCTTCTTAAGCGGGGGGAAGGATGAGCAGTTCTTC.